A selection of T cell receptor beta chains follows, all from one sample in a study of T cell changes during pregnancy in multiple sclerosis. Method: immunoSEQ multiplex PCR; TCRdb's copy keeps in-frame clones and lacks some. This table holds 30,000 or so clones, approximately 90% found once. The material was CD8+ T cells from peripheral blood mononuclear cells, obtained in the third trimester of pregnancy. These receptors originate from a female donor with multiple sclerosis, enrolled in a pregnancy study. CDR3s include the opening cysteine and the closing phenylalanine or tryptophan. A D gene is named only where the DNA matches it firmly. The size field is filled for only some rows; it gives once, few, many or a size class.

j_call v_call clone_size d_call cdr3_nt cdr3_aa
TRBJ2-2 TRBV27 - - TGTGCCAGCAGACCCACAGGTGGGGGGAAGAACACCGGGGAGCTGTTTTTT CASRPTGGGKNTGELFF
TRBJ2-1 TRBV27 few TRBD2 TGTGCCAGCAGTTTACGCCTAGCGGGAGCCAATGAGCAGTTCTTC CASSLRLAGANEQFF
TRBJ2-1 TRBV7-8 large TRBD2 TGTGCCAGCAGCCCTTTACCGGAAGAGCGGGAGGGCCCGGATGAGCAGTTCTTC CASSPLPEEREGPDEQFF
TRBJ1-1 TRBV5-6 - TRBD1 TGTGCCAGCAGCCAGACAGGGGGCGCAAAGAGCACTGAAGCTTTCTTT CASSQTGGAKSTEAFF
TRBJ2-1 TRBV28 - TRBD1 TGTGCCAGCAGTGTCGGACAGGTTGATGAGCAGTTCTTC CASSVGQVDEQFF
TRBJ2-3 TRBV30 - TRBD2 TGTGCCTGGAGTTCGCTCGGGACTAGCGGGGGGTCCGATACGCAGTATTTT CAWSSLGTSGGSDTQYF
TRBJ1-4 TRBV5-1 - - TGCGCCAGCAGCGTCGCAAGGGGCTCGTTAGAAAAACTGTTTTTT CASSVARGSLEKLFF
TRBJ2-6 TRBV19 - TRBD1 TGTGCCAGCAACCCAGGCCCGGGACAGGGTAGTGGGGCCAACGTCCTGACTTTC CASNPGPGQGSGANVLTF
TRBJ2-1 TRBV7-2 - TRBD2 TGTGCCAGCAGCCCTAGGAGAGGGACTAGCGCTCATGAGCAGTTCTTC CASSPRRGTSAHEQFF
TRBJ2-7 TRBV19 - TRBD2 TGTGCCAGTAGTATTGTAGCGGGAGCAGGCGAGCAGTACTTC CASSIVAGAGEQYF
TRBJ1-5 TRBV5-1 - - TGCGCCAGCAGCTTGGTCCCAAATCAGCCCCAGCATTTT CASSLVPNQPQHF
TRBJ1-1 TRBV4-1 - - TGCGCCAGCAGCCAAGACGGGGGTGGGACTGAAGCTTTCTTT CASSQDGGGTEAFF
TRBJ2-2 TRBV7-2 - - TGTGCCACCCGACGAGGCGGGGAGCTGTTTTTT CATRRGGELFF
TRBJ2-6 TRBV27 - - TGTGCCAGCAGTTTAGTATCTGGGGCCAACGTCCTGACTTTC CASSLVSGANVLTF
TRBJ1-4 TRBV7-8 - - TGTGCCAGCAGCTTATGGCCAGGTGATGAAAAACTGTTTTTT CASSLWPGDEKLFF
TRBJ2-7 TRBV28 - TRBD2 TGTGCCAGCAGTGACACTAGCGGGAGCTCCTACGAGCAGTACTTC CASSDTSGSSYEQYF
TRBJ1-2 TRBV27 - TRBD1 TGTGCCAGCAGTTTATCGGGACAGGTCTATGGCTACACCTTC CASSLSGQVYGYTF
TRBJ1-2 TRBV27 - TRBD1 TGTGCCACCCTAACAGGGGTTGGCTACACCTTC CATLTGVGYTF
TRBJ1-5 TRBV19 - - TGTGCCAGTAGTTCGTCCGGGCAGCCCCAGCATTTT CASSSSGQPQHF
TRBJ1-3 TRBV13 - - TGTGCCAGCAGTGGACTTCCCTCTGGAAACACCATATATTTT CASSGLPSGNTIYF
TRBJ2-1 TRBV6-1 once - TGTGCCAGCAGTGAGAGTGTCAATGAGCAGTTCTTC CASSESVNEQFF
TRBJ2-5 TRBV5-8 - TRBD2 TGTGCCAGTCTTCGACTAGCTAATGGGGAGACCCAGTACTTC CASLRLANGETQYF
TRBJ1-3 TRBV7-3 - - TGTGCCAGCAGCACCACAGGGACGGGAAACACCATATATTTT CASSTTGTGNTIYF
TRBJ2-7 TRBV4-2 - - TGTGCCAGCAGCCAATTCTCCGGGACTCCTGCCTACGAGCAGTACTTC CASSQFSGTPAYEQYF
TRBJ2-1 TRBV30 - TRBD2 TGTGCCTGGAGTGTAGAGGGGAGACTAGCGGGGGTTAATGAGCAGTTCTTC CAWSVEGRLAGVNEQFF
TRBJ1-6 TRBV28 - - TGTGCCAGCAGTCCCACAGGGTCGGGGTCACCCCTCCACTTT CASSPTGSGSPLHF
TRBJ1-2 TRBV2 - - TGTGCCAGCAGTGACGGAGGGTCGGGTGGCTACACCTTC CASSDGGSGGYTF
TRBJ2-3 TRBV4-1 - TRBD2 TGCGCCAGCAGCCAAGGACTAGCGTTCACAGATACGCAGTATTTT CASSQGLAFTDTQYF
TRBJ2-7 TRBV19 once TRBD2 TGTGCCAGTAGTATCCGCCTAGCGGGGGCCTACGAGCAGTACTTC CASSIRLAGAYEQYF
TRBJ1-1 TRBV5-4 - - TGTGCCAGCAGTAGAAGAGAGAACACTGAAGCTTTCTTT CASSRRENTEAFF
TRBJ2-5 TRBV7-8 - - TGTGCCAGCAACCCAAAGCGGACGCAAGAGACCCAGTACTTC CASNPKRTQETQYF
TRBJ2-5 TRBV4-1 - TRBD2 TGCGCCAGCAGCCAAGATTTCCGGGGGGGCCTGAAGACCCAGTACTTC CASSQDFRGGLKTQYF
TRBJ2-1 TRBV7-7 - - TGTGCCAGCAGCCCTTCAACAGGGTGGGATGAGCAGTTCTTC CASSPSTGWDEQFF
TRBJ1-2 TRBV7-9 - - TGTGCCAGCAGCTTAGCGACGGACAGATACAACTATGGCTACACCTTC CASSLATDRYNYGYTF
TRBJ1-5 TRBV7-6 - TRBD1 TGTGCCAGCAGCTTAGGGACAGGAAATCAGCCCCAGCATTTT CASSLGTGNQPQHF
TRBJ1-5 TRBV30 few - TGTGCCTGGAGTGTAAGGGGACACAATCAGCCCCAGCATTTT CAWSVRGHNQPQHF
TRBJ2-5 TRBV4-1 - TRBD2 TGCGCCAGCAGCCAAGGGCTAGCGGGGGTGCTCCAAGAGACCCAGTACTTC CASSQGLAGVLQETQYF
TRBJ1-5 TRBV7-9 - - TGTGCCAGCAGCTTTGCAGGGAGCAATCAGCCCCAGCATTTT CASSFAGSNQPQHF
TRBJ2-1 TRBV29-1 once - TGCAGCGGACAGACAGGAGTCGGTGAGCAGTTCTTC CSGQTGVGEQFF
TRBJ2-7 TRBV4-1 - TRBD2 TGCGCCAGCAGCCAAGATTTGAGGGAGGGAACCTACGAGCAGTACTTC CASSQDLREGTYEQYF
TRBJ2-3 TRBV5-1 - TRBD2 TGCGCCAGCAGCTTGACTAGCGGGGGGTCCCCAGATACGCAGTATTTT CASSLTSGGSPDTQYF
TRBJ1-5 TRBV5-5 - TRBD1 TGTGCCAGCTCCCCGGACAGGTTCAATCAGCCCCAGCATTTT CASSPDRFNQPQHF
TRBJ1-6 TRBV4-1 - - TGCGCCAGCAGCCAAGAGATAAGCTCCTATAATTCTCCCCTCCACTTT CASSQEISSYNSPLHF
TRBJ2-1 TRBV27 once - TGTGCCAGCAGTTTTCGGAGCTCCTACAATGAGCAGTTCTTC CASSFRSSYNEQFF
TRBJ2-3 TRBV5-1 - TRBD2 TGCGCCAGCAGACCTGGGACTAGCGGGGGGACCACAGATACGCAGTATTTT CASRPGTSGGTTDTQYF
TRBJ2-3 TRBV21-1 - - TGTGCCAGCAACCAAAGCCGGACAGGAGGGCCAGATACGCAGTATTTT CASNQSRTGGPDTQYF
TRBJ2-7 TRBV7-9 - - TGTGCCAGCGGTCGGGGCTCCTACGAGCAGTACTTC CASGRGSYEQYF